This TCR beta chain was identified in a study of cytomegalovirus exposure and HLA in healthy donors. Overall study results and limits: Among the most significant clusters, several appeared linked to common viral pathogens in a later analysis. It was reported in a later analysis that an Asian-associated ancestry cluster showed fewer N-insertions than the 666-donor mean. Because they were indistinguishable, some V segments, including TRBV6-2 and TRBV6-3, were excluded.

Remarks on this clone: The antigen is not known.

The CDR3 consists of 12 residues. Germline V gives CDR1 LNHDA, CDR2 SQIVND (reference sequence). V was trimmed by 5 bases and J by 6 bases, leaving 8 bases between them. The PCR contained 60 Vbeta and 13 Jbeta primers. TCRdb keeps only in-frame clones here, not all; method: immunoSEQ multiplex PCR. The data show over 85,000 clones, 79% seen once. The J gene is TRBJ1-5, the V gene TRBV19; TRBD1 is a possible D gene (5 bases). The origin of this receptor is a man younger than 45 in good health and CMV-seropositive. Specimen: PBMCs. The CDR3 DNA sequence: TGTGCCAGTAGTGGGGGGAGTCAGCCCCAGCATTTT. The encoded protein is CASSGGSQPQHF.